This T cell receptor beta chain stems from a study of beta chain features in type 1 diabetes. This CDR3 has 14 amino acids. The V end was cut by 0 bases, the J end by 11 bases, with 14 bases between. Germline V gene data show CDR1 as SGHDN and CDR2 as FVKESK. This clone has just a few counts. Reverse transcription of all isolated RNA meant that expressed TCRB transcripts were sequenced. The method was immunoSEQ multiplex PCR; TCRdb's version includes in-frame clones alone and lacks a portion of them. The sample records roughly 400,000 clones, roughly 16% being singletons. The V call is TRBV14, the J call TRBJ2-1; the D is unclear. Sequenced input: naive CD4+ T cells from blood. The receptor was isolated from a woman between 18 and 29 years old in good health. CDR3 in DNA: TGTGCCAGCAGCCAAGATTTTACAACCCCGAAGCAGTTCTTC. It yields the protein CASSQDFTTPKQFF.